The TCR beta chain described here comes from a study of vaccination and CD4 T cells after COVID-19. Study at large: Each participant underwent a two-dose regimen of either the BNT162b2 or the mRNA-1273 vaccine. Overlapping spike peptides of SARS-CoV-2, HCoV-NL63, HCoV-OC43 and HCoV-229E were used, and cells were stimulated with them.

The Oncomine TCR Beta short-read assay sequenced DNA from cultured CD4+ T cells. Genomic DNA from cultured CD4+ T cells was extracted. TCRdb itself ran the PCR reads through MiXCR, one entry per CDR3 protein. This sample has about 26,000 distinct CDR3 sequences, with approximately 40% found just once. Treatment here: approximately 9-day PBMC culture with coronavirus spike peptide pools or control peptides (ViraFEST assay). Expanded clonotypes were found by TCR sequencing after peptide-pool stimulation (ViraFEST). This CDR3 is built from 19 residues. Germline V lookup: CDR1 MNHNS, CDR2 SASEGT. V was clipped by 8 bases and J by 2 bases; unmatched bases: 21. About this clonotype: Antigen unknown.

The source is a human donor who had recovered from COVID-19. The chain is built from TRBV6-1 and TRBJ2-5; TRBD2 agrees at 9 bases. Sequencing was done on a sample of CD4+ T cells from blood, cultured in vitro. As DNA, the CDR3 is TGTGCCAGCTCTTATAGCCCCCTTGGAGCGGGAGGAGAACAAGAGACCCAGTACTTC. Amino acids: CASSYSPLGAGGEQETQYF.